The entry below gives a single TCR beta chain sequence along with its context. The antigen remains undetermined. These data come from a study of T-cell reconstitution after alpha-beta-depleted transplantation in children. Broader study findings: Surviving recipient T cells and thymic progenitors underlay high day-60 TCRbeta diversity in some patients. It was reported that alpha-beta T cells came from several hundred expanded graft clones (about two months after transplant). T-cell numbers and diversity, one year after transplant, stemmed largely from T cells that were newly produced.

A TCRbeta library incorporating unique molecular identifiers was prepared. MiXCR, run by TCRdb on the PCR reads, gives a single entry per CDR3 protein. The table lists approximately 99,000 distinct CDR3 sequences, 5.5% to 7% of them singletons. The V and J ends lost 6 bases and 0 bases, in that order; junction bases with no gene match: 18. The CDR3 is 19 amino acids. CDR1 DFQATT and CDR2 SNEGSKA come from the germline V gene (reference sequence). The sequence was obtained from a male patient between 2 and 9 years old who had a stem cell transplant for acute lymphoblastic leukemia, so the T cells may come from the graft donor. This chain connects TRBV20-1 to TRBJ2-4; 9 nucleotides align to TRBD1. Material: PBMCs, mostly from graft donor cells, obtained 360 days after TCRalphabeta/CD19-depleted stem cell transplant. As DNA, the CDR3 is TGCAGTGCCCTGAATCGCCGGGACAGGGAGGTAATAGCCAAAAACATTCAGTACTTC. Protein sequence: CSALNRRDREVIAKNIQYF.